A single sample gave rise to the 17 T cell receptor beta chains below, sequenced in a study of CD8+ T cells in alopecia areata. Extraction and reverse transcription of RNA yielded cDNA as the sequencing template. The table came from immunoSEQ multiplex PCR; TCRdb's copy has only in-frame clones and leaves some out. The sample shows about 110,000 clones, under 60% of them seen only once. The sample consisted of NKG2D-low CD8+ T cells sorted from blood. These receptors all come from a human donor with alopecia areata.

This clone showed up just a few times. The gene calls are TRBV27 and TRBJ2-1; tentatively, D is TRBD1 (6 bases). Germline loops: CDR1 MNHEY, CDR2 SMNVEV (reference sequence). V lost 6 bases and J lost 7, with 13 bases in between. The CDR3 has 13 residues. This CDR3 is CASSHGGFNEQFF. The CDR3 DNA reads TGTGCCAGCAGCCATGGGGGCTTTAATGAGCAGTTCTTC.

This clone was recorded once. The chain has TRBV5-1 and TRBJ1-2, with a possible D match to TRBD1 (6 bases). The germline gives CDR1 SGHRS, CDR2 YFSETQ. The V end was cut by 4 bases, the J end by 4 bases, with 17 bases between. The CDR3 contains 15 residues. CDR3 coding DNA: TGCGCCAGCAGCCAGGACAGAGGCCACTTCTATGGCTACACCTTC. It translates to CASSQDRGHFYGYTF.

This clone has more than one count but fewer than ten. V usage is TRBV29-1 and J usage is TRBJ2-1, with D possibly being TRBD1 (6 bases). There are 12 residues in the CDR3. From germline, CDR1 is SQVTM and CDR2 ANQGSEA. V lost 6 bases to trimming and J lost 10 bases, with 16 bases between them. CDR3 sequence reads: CSVPFGGREQFF. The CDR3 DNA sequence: TGCAGCGTCCCATTTGGGGGCCGGGAGCAGTTCTTC.

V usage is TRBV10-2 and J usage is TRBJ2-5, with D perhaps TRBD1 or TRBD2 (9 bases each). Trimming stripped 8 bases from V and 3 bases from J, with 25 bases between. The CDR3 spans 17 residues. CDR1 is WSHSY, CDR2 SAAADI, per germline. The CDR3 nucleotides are TGCGCCAGCGGGGACAGGGAGATAGCGGGAGTTGAAGAGACCCAGTACTTC. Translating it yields CASGDREIAGVEETQYF.

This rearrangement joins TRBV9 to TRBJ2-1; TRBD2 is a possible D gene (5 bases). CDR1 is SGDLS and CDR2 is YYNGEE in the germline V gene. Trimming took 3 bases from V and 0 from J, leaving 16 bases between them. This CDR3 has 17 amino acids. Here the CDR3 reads CASSARTVGSSYNEQFF. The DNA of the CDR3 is TGTGCCAGCAGCGCCCGGACTGTAGGGAGCTCCTACAATGAGCAGTTCTTC.

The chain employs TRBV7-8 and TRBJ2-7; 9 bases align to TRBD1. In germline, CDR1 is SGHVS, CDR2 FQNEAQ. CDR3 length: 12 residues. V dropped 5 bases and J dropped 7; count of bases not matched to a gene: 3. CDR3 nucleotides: TGTGCCAGCAGCACCGGGACAGGGGAGCAGTACTTC. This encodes CASSTGTGEQYF. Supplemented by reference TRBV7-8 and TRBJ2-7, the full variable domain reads GAGVSQSPRYKVAKRGQDVALRCDPISGHVSLFWYQQALGQGPEFLTYFQNEAQLDKSGLPSDRFFAERPEGSVSTLKIQRTQQEDSAVYLCASSTGTGEQYFGPGTRLTVT.

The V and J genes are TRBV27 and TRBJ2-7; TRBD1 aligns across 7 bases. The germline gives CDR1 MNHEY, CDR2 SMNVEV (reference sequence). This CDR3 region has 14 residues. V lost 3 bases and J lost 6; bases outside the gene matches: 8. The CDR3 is CASSFRDRVGEQYF. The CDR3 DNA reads TGTGCCAGCAGTTTTCGAGACAGGGTGGGCGAGCAGTACTTC.

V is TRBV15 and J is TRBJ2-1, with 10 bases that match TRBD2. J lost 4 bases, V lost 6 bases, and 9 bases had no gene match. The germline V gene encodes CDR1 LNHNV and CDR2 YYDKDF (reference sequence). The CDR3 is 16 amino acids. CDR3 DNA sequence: TGTGCCACCAGGGGTGGAGCGGGAGGGGAGTACAATGAGCAGTTCTTC. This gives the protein CATRGGAGGEYNEQFF.

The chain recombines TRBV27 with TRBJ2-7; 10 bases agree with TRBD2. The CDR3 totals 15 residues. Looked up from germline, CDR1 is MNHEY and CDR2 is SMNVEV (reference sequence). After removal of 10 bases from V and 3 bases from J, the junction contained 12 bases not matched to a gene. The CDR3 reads CATSTLLAGGYEQYF. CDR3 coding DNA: TGTGCCACGTCTACACTCTTAGCGGGGGGCTACGAGCAGTACTTC.

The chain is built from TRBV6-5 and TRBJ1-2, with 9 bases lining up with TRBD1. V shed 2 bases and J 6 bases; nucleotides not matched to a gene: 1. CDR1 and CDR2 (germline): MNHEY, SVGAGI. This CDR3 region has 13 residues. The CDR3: CASSYGTGNGYTF. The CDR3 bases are TGTGCCAGCAGTTACGGGACAGGGAATGGCTACACCTTC.

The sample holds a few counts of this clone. CDR3 amino acids: CASSAYTDTQYF. The CDR3 bases are TGTGCCAGCAGCGCATACACAGATACGCAGTATTTT. The genes are TRBV13 and TRBJ2-3, with unresolved D. Germline V gene data show CDR1 as PRHDT and CDR2 as FYEKMQ (reference sequence). The CDR3 has 12 residues. Trimming pared 5 bases from V and 2 bases from J, leaving 5 bases between.

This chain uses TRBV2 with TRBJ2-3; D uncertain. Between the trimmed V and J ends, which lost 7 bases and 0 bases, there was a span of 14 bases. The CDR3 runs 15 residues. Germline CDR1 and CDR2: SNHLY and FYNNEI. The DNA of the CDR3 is TGTGCCAGCAAGGGTGGCCACCTTAGCACAGATACGCAGTATTTT. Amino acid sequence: CASKGGHLSTDTQYF.

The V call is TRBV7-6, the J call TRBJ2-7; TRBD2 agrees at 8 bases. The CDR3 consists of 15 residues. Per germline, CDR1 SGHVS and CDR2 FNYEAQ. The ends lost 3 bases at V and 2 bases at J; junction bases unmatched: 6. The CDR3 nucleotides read TGTGCCAGCAGCTTGGCAGCGGGAGTCCCCTACGAGCAGTACTTC. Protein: CASSLAAGVPYEQYF.

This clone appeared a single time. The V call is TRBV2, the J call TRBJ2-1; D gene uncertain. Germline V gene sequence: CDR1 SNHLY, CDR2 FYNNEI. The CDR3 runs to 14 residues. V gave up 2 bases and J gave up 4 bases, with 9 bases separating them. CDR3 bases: TGTGCCAGCAGTGAAAGTGATGATTACAATGAGCAGTTCTTC. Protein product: CASSESDDYNEQFF.

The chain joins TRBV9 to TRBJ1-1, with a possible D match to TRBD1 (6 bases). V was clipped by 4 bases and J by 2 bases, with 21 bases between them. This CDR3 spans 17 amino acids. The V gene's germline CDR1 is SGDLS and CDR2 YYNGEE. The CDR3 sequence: CASSPGPKRGVNTEAFF. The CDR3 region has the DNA TGTGCCAGCAGCCCGGGTCCCAAAAGGGGGGTAAACACTGAAGCTTTCTTT.

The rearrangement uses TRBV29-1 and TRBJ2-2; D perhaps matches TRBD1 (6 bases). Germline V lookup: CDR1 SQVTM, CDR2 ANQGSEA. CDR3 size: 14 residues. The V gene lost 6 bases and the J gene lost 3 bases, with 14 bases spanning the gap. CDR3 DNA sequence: TGCAGCGTAAGCTTGGGGGCTTACACCGGGGAGCTGTTTTTT. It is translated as CSVSLGAYTGELFF.

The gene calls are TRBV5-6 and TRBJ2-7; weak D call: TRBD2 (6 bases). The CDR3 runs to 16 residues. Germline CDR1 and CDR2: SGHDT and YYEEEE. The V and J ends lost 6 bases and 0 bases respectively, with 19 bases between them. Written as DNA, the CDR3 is TGTGCCAGCACAACGACTCAGCGGGCGCCCTCCTACGAGCAGTACTTC. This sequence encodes CASTTTQRAPSYEQYF.